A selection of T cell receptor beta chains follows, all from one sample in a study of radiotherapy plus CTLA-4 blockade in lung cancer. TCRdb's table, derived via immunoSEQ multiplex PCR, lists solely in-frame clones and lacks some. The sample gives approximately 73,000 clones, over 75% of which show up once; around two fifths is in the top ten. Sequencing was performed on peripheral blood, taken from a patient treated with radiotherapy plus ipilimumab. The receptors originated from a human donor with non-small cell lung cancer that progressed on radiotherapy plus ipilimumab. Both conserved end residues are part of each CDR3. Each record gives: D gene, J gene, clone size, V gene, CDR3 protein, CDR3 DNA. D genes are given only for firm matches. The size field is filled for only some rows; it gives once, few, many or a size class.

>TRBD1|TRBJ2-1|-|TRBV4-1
CASADRANEQFF
TGCGCCAGCGCAGACAGGGCCAATGAGCAGTTCTTC
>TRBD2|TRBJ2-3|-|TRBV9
CASSASGTSSDTQYF
TGTGCCAGCAGCGCTTCCGGGACTAGTTCAGATACGCAGTATTTT
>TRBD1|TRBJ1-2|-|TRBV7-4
CASSLGAWTGDYGYTF
TGTGCCAGCAGCTTAGGAGCCTGGACAGGAGACTATGGCTACACCTTC
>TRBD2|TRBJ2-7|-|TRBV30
CAWTRTSALSSYEQYF
TGTGCCTGGACGAGGACTAGCGCATTGAGCTCCTACGAGCAGTACTTC
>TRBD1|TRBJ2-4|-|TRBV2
CASSDRGRGNIQYF
TGTGCCAGCAGTGACAGGGGGCGAGGCAACATTCAGTACTTC
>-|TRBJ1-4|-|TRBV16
CASTEGEKLFF
TGTGCCAGCACCGAAGGGGAAAAACTGTTTTTT
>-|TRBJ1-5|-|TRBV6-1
CASSEGQNQPQHF
TGTGCCAGCAGTGAAGGCCAGAATCAGCCCCAGCATTTT
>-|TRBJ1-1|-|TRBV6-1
CASPGAIEAFF
TGTGCCAGCCCGGGGGCGATTGAAGCTTTCTTT
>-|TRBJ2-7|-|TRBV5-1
CASSPAGTGYEQYF
TGCGCCAGCAGCCCGGCCGGGACGGGCTACGAGCAGTACTTC
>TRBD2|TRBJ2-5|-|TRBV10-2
CASGTSGVFKTQYF
TGCGCCAGCGGGACTAGCGGGGTCTTTAAGACCCAGTACTTC
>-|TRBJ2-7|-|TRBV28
CASMGPYLSYEQYF
TGTGCCAGCATGGGTCCCTACCTCTCCTACGAGCAGTACTTC
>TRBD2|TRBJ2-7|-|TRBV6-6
CASSLTAGRDEQYF
TGTGCCAGCAGTTTGACAGCAGGGAGGGACGAGCAGTACTTC
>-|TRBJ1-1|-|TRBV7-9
CASSSPPGAVAFF
TGTGCCAGCAGCTCACCCCCAGGAGCTGTGGCTTTCTTT
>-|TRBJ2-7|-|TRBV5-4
CASRWGSGYEQYF
TGTGCCAGCAGATGGGGTTCGGGGTACGAGCAGTACTTC
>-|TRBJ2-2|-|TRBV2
CASSETWELFF
TGTGCCAGCAGTGAAACCTGGGAGCTGTTTTTT
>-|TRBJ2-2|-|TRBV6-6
CASSLGTAGELFF
TGTGCCAGCAGTCTAGGAACCGCGGGGGAGCTGTTTTTT
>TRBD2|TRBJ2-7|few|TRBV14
CASSRGLAGVRSSYEQYF
TGTGCCAGCAGCCGGGGACTAGCGGGAGTAAGGAGCTCCTACGAGCAGTACTTC
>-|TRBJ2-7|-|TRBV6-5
CASSADSPYEQYF
TGTGCCAGCAGTGCGGACAGCCCCTACGAGCAGTACTTC
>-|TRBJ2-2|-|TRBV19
CASSIVSTIPGELFF
TGTGCCAGTAGTATAGTTTCGACTATCCCCGGGGAGCTGTTTTTT
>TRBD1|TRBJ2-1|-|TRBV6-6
CASSYSSRDRDREQFF
TGTGCCAGCAGTTACTCGAGTCGGGACAGGGACCGAGAGCAGTTCTTC
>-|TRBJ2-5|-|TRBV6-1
CASSDGLIGHPETQYF
TGTGCCAGCAGTGATGGACTGATAGGGCATCCAGAGACCCAGTACTTC
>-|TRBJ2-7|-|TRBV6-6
CASGDYEQYF
TGTGCCAGCGGAGACTACGAGCAGTACTTC
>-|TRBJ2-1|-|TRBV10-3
CAIQGWAYNEQFF
TGTGCCATTCAGGGCTGGGCCTACAATGAGCAGTTCTTC
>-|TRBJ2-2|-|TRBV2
CASSPRATENTGELFF
TGTGCCAGCAGTCCTCGCGCGACAGAGAACACCGGGGAGCTGTTTTTT
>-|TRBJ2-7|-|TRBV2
CASSSDSSYEQYF
TGTGCCAGCAGTTCGGACAGTTCCTACGAGCAGTACTTC
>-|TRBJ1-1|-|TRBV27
CASSLSSLKSTEAFF
TGTGCCAGCAGTTTATCCTCGCTTAAGAGCACTGAAGCTTTCTTT
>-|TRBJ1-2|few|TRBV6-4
CASSDSPDGEYGYTF
TGTGCCAGCAGTGACTCGCCGGACGGGGAGTATGGCTACACCTTC